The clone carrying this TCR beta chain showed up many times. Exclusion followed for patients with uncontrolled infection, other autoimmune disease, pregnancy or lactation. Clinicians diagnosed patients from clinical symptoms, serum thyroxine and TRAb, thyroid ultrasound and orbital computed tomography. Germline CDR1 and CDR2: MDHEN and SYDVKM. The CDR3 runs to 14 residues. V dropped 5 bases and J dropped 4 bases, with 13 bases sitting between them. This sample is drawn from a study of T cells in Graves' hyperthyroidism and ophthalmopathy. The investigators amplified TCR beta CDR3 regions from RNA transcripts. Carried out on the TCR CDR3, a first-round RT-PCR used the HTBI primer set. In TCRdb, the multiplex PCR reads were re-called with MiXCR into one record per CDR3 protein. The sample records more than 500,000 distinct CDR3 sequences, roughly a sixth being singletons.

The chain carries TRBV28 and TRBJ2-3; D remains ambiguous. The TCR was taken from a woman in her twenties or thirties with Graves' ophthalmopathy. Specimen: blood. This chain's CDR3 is CASSTSIPPDTQYF. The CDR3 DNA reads TGTGCCAGCAGTACTTCTATCCCCCCAGATACGCAGTATTTT.